Presented here are 11 T cell receptor beta chains from one specimen sequenced in a study of OX40 agonist ivuxolimab in advanced cancers. Sequencing was performed with immunoSEQ multiplex PCR; in TCRdb, only in-frame clones are kept and a portion is missing. The sample shows roughly 97,000 clones, around 90% of them seen only once. The sample consisted of CD4+ or CD8+ T cells sorted from blood, taken in a trial of the OX40 agonist ivuxolimab. These receptors all stem from an adult with an advanced solid tumor such as melanoma, head and neck, liver or kidney cancer.

The CDR3 is CASRTGQSSYNSPLHF. CDR3 bases: TGTGCCAGCAGGACAGGGCAGAGCTCCTATAATTCACCCCTCCACTTT. The chain uses TRBV2 and TRBJ1-6; 7 bases are shared with TRBD1. Losses at the gene ends were 6 bases for V and 0 bases for J; bases not matched to a gene: 5. The length of the CDR3 is 16 residues. Germline V CDR1 and CDR2: SNHLY, FYNNEI.

This clone came up once. J is TRBJ1-5 and V is TRBV28; 9 bases match TRBD1. Germline CDR1 reads MDHEN; CDR2 reads SYDVKM. The length of the CDR3 is 15 residues. V lost 7 bases and J lost 2; bases outside the gene matches: 6. The CDR3 protein is CASTLGDRGNQPQHF. For the CDR3, the DNA is TGTGCCAGCACCCTAGGGGACAGGGGCAATCAGCCCCAGCATTTT.

V and J are TRBV14 and TRBJ2-1; TRBD1 matches at 9 bases. V shed 4 bases and J 4 bases; nucleotides not matched to a gene: 5. This CDR3 is built from 15 residues. Germline V gene data show CDR1 as SGHDN and CDR2 as FVKESK. The CDR3 here is CASSLPGQGYNEQFF. Written as DNA, the CDR3 is TGTGCCAGCAGCCTACCCGGACAGGGGTACAATGAGCAGTTCTTC.

The rearrangement joins TRBV7-3 to TRBJ1-6; no clear D. V was clipped by 5 bases and J by 6 bases, with 11 bases between them. Germline V gives CDR1 SGHTA, CDR2 FQGTGA. The length of the CDR3 is 14 residues. This chain's CDR3 is CASSTGLTNSPLHF. The CDR3 region has the DNA TGTGCCAGCAGCACCGGACTGACTAATTCACCCCTCCACTTT.

This rearrangement joins TRBV5-1 to TRBJ2-7; D is unclear. V lost 1 base and J 1 base, leaving 6 bases between the germline ends. The CDR3 covers 13 residues. Germline loops: CDR1 SGHRS, CDR2 YFSETQ. CDR3: CASSLTASYEQYF. The CDR3 bases are TGCGCCAGCAGCTTGACAGCTTCCTACGAGCAGTACTTC.

The gene calls are TRBV5-4 and TRBJ2-5; perhaps D is TRBD1 or TRBD2 (6 bases each). Between the trimmed V and J ends, which lost 4 bases and 5 bases, there was a span of 18 bases. This CDR3 is 15 amino acids long. CDR1 and CDR2 from the germline V gene are SGHNT and YYREEE (reference sequence). CDR3 amino acids: CASSPRSGAGETQYF. The CDR3 DNA is TGTGCCAGCAGCCCAAGGTCGGGGGCCGGGGAGACCCAGTACTTC. Full variable domain (outside the CDR3, taken from reference TRBV5-4 and TRBJ2-5): ETGVTQSPTHLIKTRGQQVTLRCSSQSGHNTVSWYQQALGQGPQFIFQYYREEENGRGNFPPRFSGLQFPNYSSELNVNALELDDSALYLCASSPRSGAGETQYFGPGTRLLVL.

The rearrangement joins TRBV18 to TRBJ2-1; TRBD1 agrees at 7 bases. This CDR3 has 14 amino acids. Germline V CDR1 and CDR2: KGHSH, LQKENI. With V trimmed by 2 bases and J by 5 bases, 3 bases remained unmatched. CDR3 coding DNA: TGTGCCAGCTCACCAGGGACAGCCAACAATGAGCAGTTCTTC. Its translation: CASSPGTANNEQFF.

The CDR3 nucleotides are TGCGCCAGCAGCTTGGGACAGGGCTCCTACGAGCAGTACTTC. Its translation is CASSLGQGSYEQYF. The rearrangement uses TRBV5-1 and TRBJ2-7, with 7 bases fitting TRBD1. The CDR3 is made up of 14 amino acids. V shed 0 bases and J 0 bases; nucleotides not matched to a gene: 0. Germline values: CDR1 SGHRS, CDR2 YFSETQ. Full variable domain (rest looked up from reference TRBV5-1 and TRBJ2-7): KAGVTQTPRYLIKTRGQQVTLSCSPISGHRSVSWYQQTPGQGLQFLFEYFSETQRNKGNFPGRFSGRQFSNSRSEMNVSTLELGDSALYLCASSLGQGSYEQYFGPGTRLTVT.

The CDR3 protein is CASSLEQNNQPQHF. The CDR3 DNA sequence: TGTGCCAGCAGCTTAGAACAGAACAATCAGCCCCAGCATTTT. The gene calls are TRBV7-9 and TRBJ1-5; no definite D call. This CDR3 region has 14 residues. V lost 1 base, J lost 3 bases, and 7 bases lay in between. The germline CDR1 and CDR2 sequences are SEHNR and FQNEAQ (reference sequence).

The chain has TRBV7-2 and TRBJ2-2; D perhaps matches TRBD2 (5 bases). Germline assignment: CDR1 SGHTA and CDR2 FQGNSA. Between the trimmed V and J ends, which lost 7 bases and 1 base, there was a span of 13 bases. The CDR3 extends over 15 amino acids. In DNA form, the CDR3 reads TGTGCCAGCACCCCCACCCGGGGGAACACCGGGGAGCTGTTTTTT. As protein: CASTPTRGNTGELFF.

The CDR3 loop reads CASSPGQNWDQPQHF. DNA for the CDR3: TGTGCCAGCAGCCCCGGACAGAATTGGGATCAGCCCCAGCATTTT. The rearrangement joins TRBV12-1 to TRBJ1-5; TRBD1 reflects the table's D call only, with no check against the DNA. TRBV12-1 is a pseudogene locus. The CDR3 runs to 15 residues.